Listed below are T cell receptor beta chains from one sample, sequenced in a study of shared clonotypes between healthy human individuals. Method: immunoSEQ multiplex PCR; TCRdb's copy keeps in-frame clones and lacks some. Here the sample spans around 2.1 million clones, about 92% being singletons. Sequencing was performed on naive CD8+ T cells from PBMCs. The receptor source for this set is a man between 18 and 35 years old in good health. Some clones in this sample may be carry-over from other donors' samples. The CDR3 runs from the conserved cysteine through the conserved F or W. The D gene is left open where the match is weak. Some rows have no size entry. The others give once, few or many, or a class for an expanded clone.

clone_size	d_call	v_call	j_call	cdr3_nt	cdr3_aa
-	TRBD1	TRBV11-2	TRBJ2-7	TGTGCCAGCAGCTCAAGGGGGCAGGGCACCTACGAGCAGTACTTC	CASSSRGQGTYEQYF
once	TRBD2	TRBV27	TRBJ2-7	TGTGCCAGCAGTTTATCTAGGACTAGCGGACTCTTTGAGCAGTACTTC	CASSLSRTSGLFEQYF
-	-	TRBV6-5	TRBJ1-2	TGTGCCAGCATCGGAGGGGGGGCGCCGAACTATGGCTACACCTTC	CASIGGGAPNYGYTF
-	TRBD1	TRBV4-1	TRBJ1-5	TGCGCCAGCAGCCACCGGACAGGTTCTTTCGTCGATCAGCCCCAGCATTTT	CASSHRTGSFVDQPQHF
-	-	TRBV11-2	TRBJ2-1	TGTGCCAGCAGCTTAAACCTGCCTACCAACTACAATGAGCAGTTCTTC	CASSLNLPTNYNEQFF
-	TRBD2	TRBV28	TRBJ2-7	TGTGCCAGCAGTCAGTTCAGCGGGAGTGGGAGCGAGCAGTACTTC	CASSQFSGSGSEQYF
-	TRBD2	TRBV7-6	TRBJ2-7	TGTGCCAGCAGCAAGTCTAGCGGGGTCTACGAGCAGTACTTC	CASSKSSGVYEQYF
-	-	TRBV30	TRBJ1-1	TGTGCCTGGAGGGGAGGGCACGGCACTGAAGCTTTCTTT	CAWRGGHGTEAFF
-	TRBD2	TRBV7-2	TRBJ2-7	TGTGCCAGCAGCTTAGGGGGGCCTAGCGGGAGCTACGAGCAGTACTTC	CASSLGGPSGSYEQYF
-	-	TRBV7-2	TRBJ2-5	TGTGCCAGCAGCTTCTTAGCGGATCCTCCCGAGACCCAGTACTTC	CASSFLADPPETQYF
-	-	TRBV4-2	TRBJ2-3	TGTGCCACGAGGGGAGAGGGGGTGGATACGCAGTATTTT	CATRGEGVDTQYF
-	TRBD1	TRBV13	TRBJ2-2	TGTGCCAGCAGCTTCCCGGACAGGGGGAACACCGGGGAGCTGTTTTTT	CASSFPDRGNTGELFF
-	TRBD2	TRBV29-1	TRBJ2-2	TGCAGCGTTGTCGGGAGGGCCACCGGGGAGCTGTTTTTT	CSVVGRATGELFF
-	TRBD1	TRBV5-1	TRBJ2-5	TGCGCCAGCAGCTTGGTGGGGACAGGGGCCTTGTACCAAGAGACCCAGTACTTC	CASSLVGTGALYQETQYF
-	-	TRBV5-4	TRBJ2-1	TGTGCCAGCAGCCTTCAATCCCACAATGAGCAGTTCTTC	CASSLQSHNEQFF
-	TRBD2	TRBV9	TRBJ2-1	TGTGCCAGCAGCGTACCGGTTTCTAGCGGGAGTTATGAGCAGTTCTTC	CASSVPVSSGSYEQFF
once	-	TRBV5-6	TRBJ2-7	TGTGCCAGCACAGGGGGAGGGTCCTACGAGCAGTACTTC	CASTGGGSYEQYF
-	-	TRBV2	TRBJ2-7	TGTGCCAGCATGACAGGCCGCGAGCAGTACTTC	CASMTGREQYF
-	-	TRBV21-1	TRBJ2-3	TGTGCCAGCAGCAAAGGGCGACTAGCGGTAAACACAGATACGCAGTATTTT	CASSKGRLAVNTDTQYF
-	TRBD2	TRBV25-1	TRBJ2-1	TGTGCCAGCAGTGAATTGGGCGGGAGTTTATGGAATGAGCAGTTCTTC	CASSELGGSLWNEQFF
-	-	TRBV2	TRBJ2-1	TGTGCCAGCAGTGAACATCTGGGTAGTGAGCAGTTCTTC	CASSEHLGSEQFF
-	TRBD1	TRBV28	TRBJ2-1	TGTGCCAGCAGTTTAGTTGGGACAGGGCCCTACAATGAGCAGTTCTTC	CASSLVGTGPYNEQFF
-	-	TRBV6-5	TRBJ1-1	TGTGCCAGCACAGAACGGGGAACCCAAGAAGCTTTCTTT	CASTERGTQEAFF
-	-	TRBV19	TRBJ1-2	TGTGCCAGTAGTTATTCAGGCAGCTTTAACTATGGCTACACCTTC	CASSYSGSFNYGYTF
-	-	TRBV28	TRBJ2-5	TGTGCCAGCACCGACCCGGGGGCCGAGTACCAAGAGACCCAGTACTTC	CASTDPGAEYQETQYF
-	-	TRBV7-6	TRBJ2-7	TGTGCCAGCAGCCCCCACTCAGGGATCCAGTCTTACGAGCAGTACTTC	CASSPHSGIQSYEQYF
few	TRBD2	TRBV7-9	TRBJ2-3	TGTGCCAGCAGCTCACTAGCGAGCACAGATACGCAGTATTTT	CASSSLASTDTQYF
-	TRBD1	TRBV7-9	TRBJ2-6	TGTGCCAGCAGCACCCGGGACAGGAGCTCTGGGGCCAACGTCCTGACTTTC	CASSTRDRSSGANVLTF
-	TRBD1	TRBV5-1	TRBJ2-7	TGCGCCAGCAGCTTGGCATTCGATGGACAGGGGGCAAGGGAGCAGTACTTC	CASSLAFDGQGAREQYF
-	TRBD1	TRBV15	TRBJ2-7	TGTGCCACCAGCAGCAGGGGGCCCGAGCAGTACTTC	CATSSRGPEQYF
-	TRBD1	TRBV28	TRBJ1-5	TGTGCCAGCAGGGAAGACAGGGGTACGAGCAATCAGCCCCAGCATTTT	CASREDRGTSNQPQHF
-	TRBD2	TRBV5-1	TRBJ2-1	TGCGCCAGCAGCACCCGATTAGCGGGAGTGTACAATGAGCAGTTCTTC	CASSTRLAGVYNEQFF
few	-	TRBV6-1	TRBJ1-1	TGTGCCAGCAGGAAGGGGGACCTTACGGACACTGAAGCTTTCTTT	CASRKGDLTDTEAFF
-	TRBD2	TRBV12-5	TRBJ2-3	TGTGCTAGTCTCGAGACTAGCGGGACCACAGATACGCAGTATTTT	CASLETSGTTDTQYF
-	-	TRBV5-1	TRBJ2-3	TGCGCCAGCAGCTTCCCACTTGGGACGCAGTATTTT	CASSFPLGTQYF
-	-	TRBV5-1	TRBJ2-5	TGCGCCAGCAGCTTGGTGCCGTTCCAAGAGACCCAGTACTTC	CASSLVPFQETQYF
-	TRBD2	TRBV27	TRBJ2-3	TGTGCCAGCAGTTTACGCAGGGAGGGGAGCACAGATACGCAGTATTTT	CASSLRREGSTDTQYF
-	TRBD1	TRBV9	TRBJ2-5	TGTGCCAGCAGCGCTCCGACAGGGGGCGGTGAGACCCAGTACTTC	CASSAPTGGGETQYF
-	-	TRBV4-1	TRBJ1-5	TGCGCCAGCAGCCCGGATAGGGGAGGACAGCCCCAGCATTTT	CASSPDRGGQPQHF
few	TRBD1	TRBV9	TRBJ1-1	TGTGCCAGCAGCACCCGGACAGGGGGAGAAGCTTTCTTT	CASSTRTGGEAFF
-	-	TRBV2	TRBJ1-5	TGTGCCAGCAGTGCGTACGGGGTAAGCAATCAGCCCCAGCATTTT	CASSAYGVSNQPQHF
-	TRBD1	TRBV5-8	TRBJ1-2	TGTGCCAGCAGCTTGGTATACCCAGGGGGCTTGGTCTATGGCTACACCTTC	CASSLVYPGGLVYGYTF
-	-	TRBV4-1	TRBJ2-7	TGCGCCAGCAGCCAAGATTGGGGGCAGACCTACGAGCAGTACTTC	CASSQDWGQTYEQYF
once	TRBD1	TRBV29-1	TRBJ2-7	TGCAGCGCCGGGACAGGGGGCTACGAGCAGTACTTC	CSAGTGGYEQYF
-	-	TRBV29-1	TRBJ2-7	TGCAGCCATTTTTCCGCAGGGTCCTACGAGCAGTACTTC	CSHFSAGSYEQYF
-	-	TRBV10-1	TRBJ2-2	TGCGCCAGCAGTAGGACAAGGCCGAACACCGGGGAGCTGTTTTTT	CASSRTRPNTGELFF
-	-	TRBV30	TRBJ1-3	TGTGCCTGGAGTGGAGCAGGAATTCCTGGAAACACCATATATTTT	CAWSGAGIPGNTIYF
-	TRBD1	TRBV7-6	TRBJ2-1	TGTGCCAGCCGGGGACAGTACAATGAGCAGTTCTTC	CASRGQYNEQFF
-	TRBD1	TRBV27	TRBJ2-7	TGTGCCAGCAGTCAGACAGGGTCCCACGAGCAGTACTTC	CASSQTGSHEQYF
-	-	TRBV7-9	TRBJ1-6	TGTGCCAGCAGCTCGGACAATAATTCACCCCTCCACTTT	CASSSDNNSPLHF
-	-	TRBV5-6	TRBJ1-1	TGTGCCAGCCGCTATACAGGGAATTTCACTGAAGCTTTCTTT	CASRYTGNFTEAFF
-	-	TRBV10-3	TRBJ2-7	TGTGCCATCAGGCGGGCTGCCCTTGGCGAGCAGTACTTC	CAIRRAALGEQYF
-	-	TRBV6-1	TRBJ1-5	TGTGCCAGCAGTGAATACCGGACCGAGAGCAATCAGCCCCAGCATTTT	CASSEYRTESNQPQHF
-	-	TRBV9	TRBJ1-1	TGTGCCAGCAGCGTAGGTTGGACCACTGAAGCTTTCTTT	CASSVGWTTEAFF
few	-	TRBV7-9	TRBJ2-5	TGTGCCAGCAGCGAGCAACGGGACCAAGAGACCCAGTACTTC	CASSEQRDQETQYF
-	-	TRBV2	TRBJ1-2	TGTGCCAGCAGTATCGGACAGCTTTCTAACTATGGCTACACCTTC	CASSIGQLSNYGYTF
-	TRBD2	TRBV9	TRBJ2-3	TGTGCCAGCAGCTCGCGGGGGGACACAGATACGCAGTATTTT	CASSSRGDTDTQYF
-	-	TRBV15	TRBJ2-7	TGTGCCACCAGACCAATAGATGATCCCTACGAGCAGTACTTC	CATRPIDDPYEQYF